The present entry profiles one TCR beta chain with its context. V lost 5 bases, J lost 3 bases, and 5 bases stayed unmatched. The germline V gene encodes CDR1 SEHNR and CDR2 FQNEAQ (reference sequence). The CDR3 contains 14 residues. MiXCR, run by TCRdb on the RT-PCR reads, gives a single entry per CDR3 protein. The table records about 680,000 distinct CDR3 sequences, 14% of them present only once. The sequence was obtained from a female donor in good health, serving as a healthy control. The V and J genes are TRBV7-9 and TRBJ1-2; the match to TRBD1 covers 8 bases. The specimen was memory CD4+ T cells from blood. CDR3 bases: TGTGCCAGCAGCCGGACAGGGTTGGACTATGGCTACACCTTC. It specifies CASSRTGLDYGYTF.